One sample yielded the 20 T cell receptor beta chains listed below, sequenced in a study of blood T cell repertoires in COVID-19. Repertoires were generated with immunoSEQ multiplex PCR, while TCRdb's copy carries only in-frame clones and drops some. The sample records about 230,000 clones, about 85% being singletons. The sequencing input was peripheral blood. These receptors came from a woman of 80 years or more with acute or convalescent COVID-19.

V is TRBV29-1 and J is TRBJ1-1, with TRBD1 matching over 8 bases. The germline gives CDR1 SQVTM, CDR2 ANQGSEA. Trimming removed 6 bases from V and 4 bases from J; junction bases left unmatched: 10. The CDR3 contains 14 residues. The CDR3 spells CSVNTGGMGTEAFF. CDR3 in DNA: TGCAGCGTAAATACAGGGGGTATGGGCACTGAAGCTTTCTTT.

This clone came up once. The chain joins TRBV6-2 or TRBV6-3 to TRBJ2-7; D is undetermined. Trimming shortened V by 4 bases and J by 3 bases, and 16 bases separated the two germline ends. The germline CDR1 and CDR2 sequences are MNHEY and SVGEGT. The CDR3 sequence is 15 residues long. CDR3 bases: TGTGCCAGCAGTTTCGCCGCGAGGATGGGCTACGAGCAGTACTTC. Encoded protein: CASSFAARMGYEQYF.

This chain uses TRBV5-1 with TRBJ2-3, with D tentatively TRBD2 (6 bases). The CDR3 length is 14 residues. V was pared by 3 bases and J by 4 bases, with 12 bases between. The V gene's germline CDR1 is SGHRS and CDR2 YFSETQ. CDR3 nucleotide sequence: TGCGCCAGCAGCTCAACGGGAGCGTCAGATACGCAGTATTTT. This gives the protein CASSSTGASDTQYF.

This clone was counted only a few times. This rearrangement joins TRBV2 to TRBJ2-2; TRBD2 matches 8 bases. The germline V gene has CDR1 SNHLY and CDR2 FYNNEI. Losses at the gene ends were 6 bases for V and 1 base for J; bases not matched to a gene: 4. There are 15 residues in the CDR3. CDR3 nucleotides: TGTGCCAGCAGCGGGGGGGCAGTGAACACCGGGGAGCTGTTTTTT. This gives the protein CASSGGAVNTGELFF.

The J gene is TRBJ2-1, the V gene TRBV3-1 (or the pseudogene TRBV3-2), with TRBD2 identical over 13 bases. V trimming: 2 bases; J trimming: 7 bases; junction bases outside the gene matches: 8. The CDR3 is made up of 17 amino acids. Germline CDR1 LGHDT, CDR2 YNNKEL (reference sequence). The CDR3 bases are TGTGCCAGCAGCCAACCCCCGGGACTAGCGGGGAATAATGAGCAGTTCTTC. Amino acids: CASSQPPGLAGNNEQFF.

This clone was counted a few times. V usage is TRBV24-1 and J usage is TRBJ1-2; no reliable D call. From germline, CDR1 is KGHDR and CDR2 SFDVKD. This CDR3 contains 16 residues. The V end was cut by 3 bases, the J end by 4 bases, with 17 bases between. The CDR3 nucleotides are TGTGCCACCAGTGATAAACCGTCGCAGTCCTTCTATGGCTACACCTTC. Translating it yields CATSDKPSQSFYGYTF.

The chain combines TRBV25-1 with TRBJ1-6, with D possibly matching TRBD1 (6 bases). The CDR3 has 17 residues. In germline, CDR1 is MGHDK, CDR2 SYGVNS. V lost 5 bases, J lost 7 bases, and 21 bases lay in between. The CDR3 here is CASSFDRPGGPNSPLHF. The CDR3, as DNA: TGTGCCAGCAGTTTCGACAGGCCGGGGGGACCAAATTCACCCCTCCACTTT.

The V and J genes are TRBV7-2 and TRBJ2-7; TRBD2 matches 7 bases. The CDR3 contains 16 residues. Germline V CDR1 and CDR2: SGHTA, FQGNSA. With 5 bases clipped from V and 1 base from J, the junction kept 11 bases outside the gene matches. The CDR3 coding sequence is TGTGCCAGCAGCAAGACTAGCCGGCGGGTGTCCTACGAGCAGTACTTC. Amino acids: CASSKTSRRVSYEQYF.

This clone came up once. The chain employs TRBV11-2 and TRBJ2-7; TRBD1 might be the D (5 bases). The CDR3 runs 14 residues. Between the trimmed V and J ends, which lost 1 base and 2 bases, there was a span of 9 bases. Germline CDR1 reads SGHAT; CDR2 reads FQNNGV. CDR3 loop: CASSLVQATYEQYF. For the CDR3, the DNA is TGTGCCAGCAGCTTAGTACAGGCAACCTACGAGCAGTACTTC.

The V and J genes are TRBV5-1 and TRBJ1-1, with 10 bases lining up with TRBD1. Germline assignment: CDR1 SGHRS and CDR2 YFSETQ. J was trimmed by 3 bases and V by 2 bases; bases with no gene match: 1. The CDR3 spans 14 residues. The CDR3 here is CASSLGTGDTEAFF. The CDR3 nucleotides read TGCGCCAGCAGCTTAGGGACAGGGGACACTGAAGCTTTCTTT.

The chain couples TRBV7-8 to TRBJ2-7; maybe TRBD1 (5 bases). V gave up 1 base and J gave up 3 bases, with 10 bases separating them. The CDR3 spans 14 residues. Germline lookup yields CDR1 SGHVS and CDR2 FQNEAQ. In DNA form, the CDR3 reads TGTGCCAGCAGCTTAGGACAGAAGCTCTACGAGCAGTACTTC. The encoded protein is CASSLGQKLYEQYF.

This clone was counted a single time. The CDR3 bases are TGTGCCAGTAGTATAGGGACAGGGGGCTACGGGGAGCTGTTTTTT. Amino acids: CASSIGTGGYGELFF. This chain links TRBV19 with TRBJ2-2, with TRBD1 identical over 11 bases. After removal of 1 base from V and 7 bases from J, the junction contained 2 bases not matched to a gene. The CDR3 runs 15 residues. Germline V lookup: CDR1 LNHDA, CDR2 SQIVND (reference sequence).

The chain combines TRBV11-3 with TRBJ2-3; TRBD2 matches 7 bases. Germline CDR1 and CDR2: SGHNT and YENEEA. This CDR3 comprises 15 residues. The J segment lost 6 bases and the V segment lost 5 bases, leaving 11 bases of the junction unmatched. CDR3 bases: TGTGCCAGCAGCCCCGGAGATAGCGGGTGGGATACGCAGTATTTT. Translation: CASSPGDSGWDTQYF.

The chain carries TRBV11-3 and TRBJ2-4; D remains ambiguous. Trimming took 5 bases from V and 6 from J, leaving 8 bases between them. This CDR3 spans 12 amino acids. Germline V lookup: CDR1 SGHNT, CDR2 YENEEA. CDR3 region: CASSPGGNIQYF. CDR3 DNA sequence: TGTGCCAGCAGCCCGGGTGGAAACATTCAGTACTTC.

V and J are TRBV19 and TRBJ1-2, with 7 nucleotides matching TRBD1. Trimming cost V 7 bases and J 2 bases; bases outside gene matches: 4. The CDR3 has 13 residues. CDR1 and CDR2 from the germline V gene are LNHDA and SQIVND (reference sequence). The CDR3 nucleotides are TGTGCCAGTAACCCGACAGGGAACTATGGCTACACCTTC. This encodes CASNPTGNYGYTF.

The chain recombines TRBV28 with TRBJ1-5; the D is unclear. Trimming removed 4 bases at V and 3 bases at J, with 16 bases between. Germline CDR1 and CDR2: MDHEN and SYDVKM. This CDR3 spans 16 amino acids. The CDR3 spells CASSSGGRSYNQPQHF. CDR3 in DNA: TGTGCCAGCAGTTCAGGAGGACGGTCCTACAATCAGCCCCAGCATTTT.

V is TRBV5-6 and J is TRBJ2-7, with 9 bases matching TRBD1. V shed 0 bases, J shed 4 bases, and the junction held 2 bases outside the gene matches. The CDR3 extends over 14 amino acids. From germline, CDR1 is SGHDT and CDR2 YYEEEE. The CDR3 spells CASSLDRGRYEQYF. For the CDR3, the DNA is TGTGCCAGCAGCTTGGACAGGGGGCGGTACGAGCAGTACTTC.

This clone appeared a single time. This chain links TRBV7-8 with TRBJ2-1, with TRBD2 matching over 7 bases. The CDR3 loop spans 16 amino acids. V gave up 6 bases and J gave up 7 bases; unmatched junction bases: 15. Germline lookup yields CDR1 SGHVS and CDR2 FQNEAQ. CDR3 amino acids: CASRYNRVAGKNEQFF. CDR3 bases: TGTGCCAGCAGGTACAACAGAGTAGCGGGTAAGAATGAGCAGTTCTTC. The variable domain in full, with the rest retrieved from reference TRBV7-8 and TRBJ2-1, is GAGVSQSPRYKVAKRGQDVALRCDPISGHVSLFWYQQALGQGPEFLTYFQNEAQLDKSGLPSDRFFAERPEGSVSTLKIQRTQQEDSAVYLCASRYNRVAGKNEQFFGPGTRLTVL.

The CDR3 DNA follows: TGTGCCAGCAGCTTGGGAGGGGGCGAACCCGGAAACACCATATATTTT. It is translated as CASSLGGGEPGNTIYF. The J gene is TRBJ1-3, the V gene TRBV5-6; 7 nucleotides agree with TRBD1. From germline, CDR1 is SGHDT and CDR2 YYEEEE. This CDR3 is 16 amino acids long. V shed 0 bases and J 4 bases; nucleotides not matched to a gene: 7.

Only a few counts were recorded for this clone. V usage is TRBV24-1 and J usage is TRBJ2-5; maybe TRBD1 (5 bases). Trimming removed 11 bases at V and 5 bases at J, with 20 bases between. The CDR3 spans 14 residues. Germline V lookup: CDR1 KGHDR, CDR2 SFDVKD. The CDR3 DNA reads TGTGCCATTAATCGACAGCATGTGGAGGAGACCCAGTACTTC. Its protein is CAINRQHVEETQYF.